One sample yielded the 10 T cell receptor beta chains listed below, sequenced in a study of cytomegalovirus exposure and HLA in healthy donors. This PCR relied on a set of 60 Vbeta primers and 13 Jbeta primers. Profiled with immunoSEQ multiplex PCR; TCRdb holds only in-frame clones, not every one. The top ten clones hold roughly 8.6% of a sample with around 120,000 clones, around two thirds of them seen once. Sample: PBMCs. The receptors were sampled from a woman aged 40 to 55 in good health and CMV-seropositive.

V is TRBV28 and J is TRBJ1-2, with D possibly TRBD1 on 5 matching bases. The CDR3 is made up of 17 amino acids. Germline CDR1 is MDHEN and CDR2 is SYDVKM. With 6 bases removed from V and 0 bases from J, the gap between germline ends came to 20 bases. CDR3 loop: CASRHGRAGKTNYGYTF. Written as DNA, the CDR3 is TGTGCCAGCAGACACGGACGGGCAGGGAAAACTAACTATGGCTACACCTTC.

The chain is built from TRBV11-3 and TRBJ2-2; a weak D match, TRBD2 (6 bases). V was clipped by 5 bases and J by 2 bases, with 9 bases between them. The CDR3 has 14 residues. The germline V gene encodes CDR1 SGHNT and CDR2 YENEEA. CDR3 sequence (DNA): TGTGCCAGCAGCCTCGGGACTAACACCGGGGAGCTGTTTTTT. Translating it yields CASSLGTNTGELFF.

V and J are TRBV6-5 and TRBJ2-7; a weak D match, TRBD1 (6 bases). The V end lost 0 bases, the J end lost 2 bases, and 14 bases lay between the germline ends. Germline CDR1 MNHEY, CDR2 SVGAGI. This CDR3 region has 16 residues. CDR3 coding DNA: TGTGCCAGCAGTTACTCAAGGACAGCCAAAGCCTACGAGCAGTACTTC. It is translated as CASSYSRTAKAYEQYF.

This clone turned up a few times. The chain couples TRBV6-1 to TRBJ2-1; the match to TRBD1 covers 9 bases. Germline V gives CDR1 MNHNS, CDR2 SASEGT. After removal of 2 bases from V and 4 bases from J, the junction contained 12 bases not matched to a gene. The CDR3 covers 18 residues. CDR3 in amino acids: CASSEWTPGQGGYNEQFF. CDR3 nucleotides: TGTGCCAGCAGTGAATGGACCCCGGGACAGGGAGGATACAATGAGCAGTTCTTC.

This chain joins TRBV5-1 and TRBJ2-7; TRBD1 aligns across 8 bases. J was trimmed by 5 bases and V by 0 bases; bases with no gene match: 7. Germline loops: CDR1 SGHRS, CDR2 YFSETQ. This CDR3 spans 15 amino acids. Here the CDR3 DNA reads TGCGCCAGCAGCTTGGCCCTGGGACAGGAGCACGAGCAGTACTTC. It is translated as CASSLALGQEHEQYF. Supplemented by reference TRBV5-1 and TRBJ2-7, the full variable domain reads KAGVTQTPRYLIKTRGQQVTLSCSPISGHRSVSWYQQTPGQGLQFLFEYFSETQRNKGNFPGRFSGRQFSNSRSEMNVSTLELGDSALYLCASSLALGQEHEQYFGPGTRLTVT.

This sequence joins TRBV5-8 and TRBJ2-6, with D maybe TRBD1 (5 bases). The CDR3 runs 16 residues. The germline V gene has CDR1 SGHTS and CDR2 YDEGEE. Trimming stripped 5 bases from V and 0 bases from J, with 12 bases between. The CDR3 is CASSYGHASGANVLTF. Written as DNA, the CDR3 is TGTGCCAGCAGTTACGGACACGCCTCTGGGGCCAACGTCCTGACTTTC.

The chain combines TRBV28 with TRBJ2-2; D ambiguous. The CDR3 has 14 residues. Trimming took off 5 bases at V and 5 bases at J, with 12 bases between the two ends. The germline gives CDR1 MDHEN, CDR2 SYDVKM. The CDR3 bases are TGTGCCAGCAGTCTCCTCTCCGGGACCGGGGAGCTGTTTTTT. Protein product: CASSLLSGTGELFF.

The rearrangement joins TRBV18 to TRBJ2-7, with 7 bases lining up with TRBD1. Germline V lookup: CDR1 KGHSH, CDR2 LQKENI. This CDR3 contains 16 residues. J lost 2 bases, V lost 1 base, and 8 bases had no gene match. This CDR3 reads CASSPQLSTGAYEQYF. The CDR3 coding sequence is TGTGCCAGCTCACCACAGTTAAGTACAGGGGCCTACGAGCAGTACTTC.

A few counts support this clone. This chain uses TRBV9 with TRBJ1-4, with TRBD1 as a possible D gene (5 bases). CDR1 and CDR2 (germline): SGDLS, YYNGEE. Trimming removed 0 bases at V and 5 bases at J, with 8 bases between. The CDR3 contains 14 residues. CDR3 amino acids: CASSVGGVNEKLFF. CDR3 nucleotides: TGTGCCAGCAGCGTAGGGGGGGTGAATGAAAAACTGTTTTTT.

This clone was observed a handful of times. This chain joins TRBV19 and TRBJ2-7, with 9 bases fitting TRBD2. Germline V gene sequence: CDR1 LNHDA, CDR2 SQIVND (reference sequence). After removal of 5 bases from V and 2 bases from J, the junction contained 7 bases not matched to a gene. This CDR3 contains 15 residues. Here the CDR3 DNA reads TGTGCCAGTAGTGGGATAGCGGGGGAAGCCTACGAGCAGTACTTC. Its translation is CASSGIAGEAYEQYF.